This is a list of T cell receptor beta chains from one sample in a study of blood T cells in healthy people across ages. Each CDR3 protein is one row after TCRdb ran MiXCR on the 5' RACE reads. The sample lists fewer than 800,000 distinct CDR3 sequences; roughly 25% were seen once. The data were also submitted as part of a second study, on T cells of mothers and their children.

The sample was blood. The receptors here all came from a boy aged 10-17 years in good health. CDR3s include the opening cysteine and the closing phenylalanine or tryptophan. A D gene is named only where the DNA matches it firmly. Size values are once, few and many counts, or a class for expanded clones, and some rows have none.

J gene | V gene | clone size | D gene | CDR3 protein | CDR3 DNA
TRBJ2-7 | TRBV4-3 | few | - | CASSQASSGPSSYEQYF | TGCGCCAGCAGCCAAGCATCATCTGGCCCCAGCTCCTACGAGCAGTACTTC
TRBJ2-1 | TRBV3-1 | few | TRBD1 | CASSQERDSLVDEQFF | TGTGCCAGCAGCCAAGAAAGGGACAGCTTGGTCGATGAGCAGTTCTTC
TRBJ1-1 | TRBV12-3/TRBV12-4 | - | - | CASSPLVVEGAFF | TGTGCCAGCAGTCCCCTGGTGGTAGAGGGAGCTTTCTTT
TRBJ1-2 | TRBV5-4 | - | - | CASSPAGGSGYTF | TGTGCCAGCAGCCCGGCGGGGGGTAGTGGCTACACCTTC
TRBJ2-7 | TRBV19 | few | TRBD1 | CASSRPGGNYEQYF | TGTGCCAGTAGTCGGCCAGGGGGCAACTACGAGCAGTACTTC
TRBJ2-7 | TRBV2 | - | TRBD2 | CAVSTSVSYEQYF | TGTGCCGTATCAACTAGCGTCTCCTACGAGCAGTACTTC
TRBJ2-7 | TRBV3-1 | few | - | CASSQDGPAYEQYF | TGTGCCAGCAGCCAGGACGGGCCCGCATACGAGCAGTACTTC
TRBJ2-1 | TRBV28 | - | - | CASKGRGWNEQFF | TGTGCCAGCAAGGGACGTGGGTGGAATGAGCAGTTCTTC
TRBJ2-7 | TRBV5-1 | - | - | CASSLSTGGPSYEQYF | TGCGCCAGCAGCTTATCTACGGGGGGCCCCTCCTACGAGCAGTACTTC
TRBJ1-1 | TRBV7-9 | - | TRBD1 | CASSLAGGYGNTEAFF | TGTGCCAGCAGCTTAGCAGGGGGCTACGGGAACACTGAAGCTTTCTTT
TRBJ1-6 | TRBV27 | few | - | CASSRPPEGSPLHF | TGTGCCAGCTCCCGGCCTCCCGAAGGATCACCCCTCCACTTT
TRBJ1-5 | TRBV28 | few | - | CASSRRGNQPQHF | TGTGCCAGCAGTAGGAGGGGCAATCAGCCCCAGCATTTT
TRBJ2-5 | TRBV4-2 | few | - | CASSQNRKEQYF | TGTGCCAGCAGCCAAAACAGGAAAGAGCAGTACTTC
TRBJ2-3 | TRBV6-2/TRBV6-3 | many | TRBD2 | CASSHRGGTDTQYF | TGTGCCAGCAGCCACCGGGGGGGTACAGATACGCAGTATTTT
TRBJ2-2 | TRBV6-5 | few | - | CASSRTAANTGELFF | TGTGCCAGCAGTAGGACAGCAGCGAACACCGGGGAGCTGTTTTTT
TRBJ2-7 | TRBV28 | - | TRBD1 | CASGTQGAGYEQYF | TGTGCCAGCGGAACCCAGGGGGCTGGATACGAGCAGTACTTC
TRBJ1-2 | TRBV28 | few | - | CASSRSGYTF | TGTGCCAGCAGCCGGTCTGGCTACACCTTC
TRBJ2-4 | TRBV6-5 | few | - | CASSRNDGIQYF | TGTGCCAGCAGTCGAAACGACGGCATTCAGTACTTC
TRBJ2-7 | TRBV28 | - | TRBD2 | CASSSTGTSGRNEQYF | TGTGCCAGCAGTTCGACCGGGACTAGCGGGCGGAACGAGCAGTACTTC
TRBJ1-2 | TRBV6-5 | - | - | CASSYSTEFSSTGYTF | TGTGCCAGCAGTTACTCGACCGAGTTTTCGTCAACTGGCTACACCTTC
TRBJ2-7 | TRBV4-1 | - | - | CASSASGPEQYF | TGCGCCAGCAGTGCCAGCGGGCCTGAGCAGTACTTC
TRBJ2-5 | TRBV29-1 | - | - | CSVAFDTDLFF | TGCAGCGTGGCCTTTGACACCGACTTGTTCTTC
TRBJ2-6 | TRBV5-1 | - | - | CASSLVVSGANVLTF | TGCGCCAGCAGCTTGGTTGTATCTGGGGCCAACGTCCTGACTTTC
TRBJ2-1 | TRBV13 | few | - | CASSGAGRYEQFF | TGTGCCAGCAGCGGGGCAGGGAGGTATGAGCAGTTCTTC
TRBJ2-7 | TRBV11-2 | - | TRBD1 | CASSHPGTGFYEQYF | TGTGCCAGCAGCCACCCCGGGACAGGGTTCTACGAGCAGTACTTC
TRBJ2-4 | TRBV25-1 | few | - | CATATGDLAKNIQYF | TGTGCCACCGCGACAGGAGATCTAGCCAAAAACATTCAGTACTTC
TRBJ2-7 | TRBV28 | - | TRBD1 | CASSLVDRGYEQYF | TGTGCCAGCAGTTTAGTGGACAGGGGGTACGAGCAGTACTTC
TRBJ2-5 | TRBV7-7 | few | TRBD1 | CASSSGTVETQYF | TGTGCTAGCAGCTCCGGGACAGTCGAGACCCAGTACTTC
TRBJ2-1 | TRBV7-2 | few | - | CASSLGGGARYNEQFF | TGTGCCAGCAGCTTAGGAGGCGGGGCCCGGTACAATGAGCAGTTCTTC
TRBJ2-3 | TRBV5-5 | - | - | CASSPINTDTQYF | TGTGCCAGCAGCCCGATCAACACAGATACGCAGTATTTT
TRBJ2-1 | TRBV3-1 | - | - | CASSQDYLKWGNEQFF | TGTGCCAGCAGCCAAGATTACCTTAAGTGGGGGAATGAGCAGTTCTTC
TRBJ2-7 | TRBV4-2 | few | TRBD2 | CASSRAGETHEQYF | TGTGCCAGCAGCAGAGCGGGAGAAACCCACGAGCAGTACTTC
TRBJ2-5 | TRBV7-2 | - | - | CASRFSGGETQYF | TGTGCCAGCCGCTTTAGTGGGGGAGAGACCCAGTACTTC
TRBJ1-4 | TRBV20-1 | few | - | CSAPLTEKLFF | TGCAGTGCTCCTCTAACTGAAAAACTGTTTTTT
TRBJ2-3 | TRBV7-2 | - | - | CAGSRGVVAQYF | TGTGCCGGCAGCCGAGGGGTAGTTGCGCAGTATTTT